Presented here are 7 T cell receptor beta chains from one specimen sequenced in a study of response to subunit inactivated influenza vaccine. TCRdb passed the RT-PCR reads through MiXCR, listing each CDR3 protein once. This sample has over 400,000 distinct CDR3 sequences; around 13% occur once, and the top ten carry around 12%. Sequencing used PBMCs from blood, obtained 45 days after vaccination. The receptors here all came from a man aged 50 to 59 who received an inactivated influenza vaccine.

This clonotype was recorded at least ten times. CDR3 DNA sequence: TGCGCCAGCAGCCAAGATATTGGAGGGGGCGGTGAAAAACTGTTTTTT. It yields the protein CASSQDIGGGGEKLFF. This chain uses TRBV4-3 with TRBJ1-4; the match to TRBD1 covers 7 bases. Germline V gene lookup returns CDR1 LGHNA and CDR2 YSLEER. The length of the CDR3 is 16 residues. V shed 0 bases and J 7 bases; nucleotides not matched to a gene: 8.

The rearrangement uses TRBV12-3 or TRBV12-4 and TRBJ1-3; a possible D gene is TRBD1 (5 bases). V was shortened by 3 bases and J by 3 bases, with 9 bases between the two germline ends. The CDR3 covers 14 residues. The CDR3 protein is CASSLGQNGNTIYF. The CDR3 nucleotides read TGTGCCAGCAGTTTGGGGCAGAATGGAAACACCATATATTTT.

The chain links TRBV7-6 to TRBJ2-1, with D tentatively TRBD2 (6 bases). CDR1 and CDR2 (germline): SGHVS, FNYEAQ. V was trimmed by 5 bases and J by 2 bases, leaving 19 bases between them. There are 17 residues in the CDR3. The CDR3 DNA reads TGTGCCAGCAGCCCCACCCCGGGGCGGGGTGCCTACAATGAGCAGTTCTTC. This codes for CASSPTPGRGAYNEQFF.

This clonotype was found many times. The V call is TRBV12-3 or TRBV12-4, the J call TRBJ2-5; no reliable D call. V gave up 3 bases and J gave up 7 bases, with 12 bases separating them. This CDR3 contains 13 residues. The CDR3 spells CASSLGEAGTQYF. The CDR3 DNA reads as TGTGCCAGCAGTTTGGGTGAGGCTGGGACCCAGTACTTC.

V is TRBV5-1 and J is TRBJ1-2; unclear D gene. Between the trimmed V and J ends, which lost 3 bases and 0 bases, there was a span of 6 bases. The length of the CDR3 is 13 residues. Germline CDR1 reads SGHRS; CDR2 reads YFSETQ. The CDR3 bases are TGCGCCAGCAGCTCAGATCCTAACTATGGCTACACCTTC. This encodes CASSSDPNYGYTF.

In this sample, this clonotype turned up a few times. The chain employs TRBV5-5 and TRBJ2-1; TRBD1 agrees at 9 bases. This CDR3 contains 15 residues. The V gene's germline CDR1 is SGHKS and CDR2 YYEKEE (reference sequence). After removal of 4 bases from V and 7 bases from J, the junction contained 9 bases not matched to a gene. This CDR3 is CASSLVAGQGNEQFF. CDR3 bases: TGTGCCAGCAGCCTGGTTGCGGGACAGGGTAATGAGCAGTTCTTC.

This clonotype was seen a handful of times. The CDR3: CASRELQDYEQYF. CDR3 coding DNA: TGTGCCAGCAGAGAATTACAGGATTACGAGCAGTACTTC. V gene TRBV6-2 or TRBV6-3 combines with J gene TRBJ2-7; a weak D match, TRBD1 (5 bases). This CDR3 is built from 13 residues. CDR1 is MNHEY, CDR2 SVGEGT, per germline. V lost 6 bases, J lost 4 bases, and 13 bases lay in between.